A single sample gave rise to the 3 T cell receptor beta chains below, sequenced in a study of blood T cell repertoires in COVID-19. TCRdb keeps only in-frame clones here, not all; method: immunoSEQ multiplex PCR. The repertoire holds 240,000 or so clones, 70% to 90% seen once, with 0.65% to 0.95% in the top ten. Sequences were obtained from peripheral blood. The receptors shown here come from a woman between 25 and 40 years old with acute or convalescent COVID-19.

This clone was seen more than once but under ten times. The genes are TRBV27 and TRBJ2-7, with a weak D call TRBD1 (5 bases). The CDR3 contains 13 residues. Germline V lookup: CDR1 MNHEY, CDR2 SMNVEV (reference sequence). Between the trimmed V and J ends, which lost 10 bases and 0 bases, there was a span of 13 bases. CDR3 sequence (DNA): TGTGCCACCCTGGGGCGGTACTCCTACGAGCAGTACTTC. This gives the protein CATLGRYSYEQYF.

This clone was observed a handful of times. The gene calls are TRBV23-1 and TRBJ1-4; D not certain. TRBV23-1 is an open reading frame, and its role is uncertain. This CDR3 is built from 16 residues. The V end lost 8 bases, the J end lost 0 bases, and 16 bases lay between the germline ends. The CDR3 loop reads CASLDFDSATNEKLFF. The DNA for the CDR3 is TGCGCCAGCCTCGACTTTGATTCCGCAACTAATGAAAAACTGTTTTTT.

The V call is TRBV6-5, the J call TRBJ2-5; 10 positions agree with TRBD2. CDR1 MNHEY and CDR2 SVGAGI come from the germline V gene. The CDR3 is made up of 15 amino acids. The V gene end was trimmed by 0 bases and the J gene end by 5 bases; junction bases not matched to a gene: 3. For the CDR3, the DNA is TGTGCCAGCAGTTACTCGCTAGCGGGAGCTGAGACCCAGTACTTC. It yields the protein CASSYSLAGAETQYF.